Following are 24 T cell receptor beta chains from one sample sequenced in a study of regulatory T cells. Findings of the study overall: Hydrophobic residues at CDR3 positions 6 and 7 were enriched in conventional CD4+ T cells of CD3G-deficient patients.

Primers: 52 TRBV forward and 13 TRBJ reverse. Profiling relied on immunoSEQ multiplex PCR, and the TCRdb table lists in-frame clones only, not all of them. Of over 35,000 clones listed, approximately 90% are singletons. Their antigens remain unidentified. The specimen sequenced was conventional CD4+ T cells sorted from blood. All receptors come from a person between 18 and 30 years old with CD3G deficiency.

The chain links TRBV7-8 to TRBJ2-7; TRBD2 might be the D (6 bases). Germline V gives CDR1 SGHVS, CDR2 FQNEAQ. CDR3 length: 14 residues. The germline V and J ends were trimmed by 1 base and 7 bases, with 14 bases remaining between them. CDR3 DNA: TGTGCCAGCAGCTTAGGGGGGGAGTCGGGAGAGCAGTACTTC. This gives the protein CASSLGGESGEQYF.

The rearrangement uses TRBV7-8 and TRBJ2-7, with TRBD1 identical over 8 bases. CDR1 is SGHVS and CDR2 is FQNEAQ in the germline V gene. The CDR3 length is 15 residues. V lost 1 base to trimming and J lost 7 bases; unmatched junction nucleotides: 9. CDR3 region: CASSLVRQGMGEQYF. As DNA, the CDR3 is TGTGCCAGCAGCTTAGTGCGACAGGGGATGGGGGAGCAGTACTTC. The full variable domain, completed using reference TRBV7-8 and TRBJ2-7, is GAGVSQSPRYKVAKRGQDVALRCDPISGHVSLFWYQQALGQGPEFLTYFQNEAQLDKSGLPSDRFFAERPEGSVSTLKIQRTQQEDSAVYLCASSLVRQGMGEQYFGPGTRLTVT.

The chain links TRBV6-1 to TRBJ1-5, with D maybe TRBD1 (6 bases). Germline CDR1 is MNHNS and CDR2 is SASEGT. The V gene lost 0 bases and the J gene lost 5 bases, with 14 bases spanning the gap. The CDR3 length is 16 residues. CDR3 sequence reads: CASSEAKQGRYQPQHF. In DNA form, the CDR3 reads TGTGCCAGCAGTGAAGCGAAGCAGGGGAGGTATCAGCCCCAGCATTTT.

This clone is a singleton in its sample. The chain joins TRBV11-3 to TRBJ2-7; D may be TRBD1 or TRBD2 (5 bases each). V was shortened by 4 bases and J by 5 bases, with 21 bases between the two germline ends. Germline V gene sequence: CDR1 SGHNT, CDR2 YENEEA. The CDR3 extends over 16 amino acids. CDR3 protein: CASSYTGTGHPHEQYF. The CDR3 nucleotides read TGTGCCAGCAGCTACACCGGGACCGGACATCCTCACGAGCAGTACTTC.

The chain links TRBV28 to TRBJ1-2, with D tentatively TRBD1 (5 bases). V gave up 8 bases and J gave up 4 bases, with 17 bases separating them. The germline V gene has CDR1 MDHEN and CDR2 SYDVKM. The CDR3 spans 14 residues. The CDR3 nucleotides are TGTGCCAGCGGACGACAGTTAGATCGCTATGGCTACACCTTC. Its translation: CASGRQLDRYGYTF.

The chain joins TRBV19 to TRBJ2-2; 13 bases agree with TRBD2. CDR1 is LNHDA, CDR2 SQIVND, per germline (reference sequence). The V segment lost 4 bases and the J segment 6 bases; nucleotides outside the gene matches: 2. The CDR3 sequence is 15 residues long. CDR3 nucleotide sequence: TGTGCCAGTAGTACGGGACTAGCGGGATCCGGGGAGCTGTTTTTT. Its translation is CASSTGLAGSGELFF.

This clone came up once. V is TRBV28 and J is TRBJ2-1, with 10 bases identical to TRBD2. The germline CDR1 and CDR2 sequences are MDHEN and SYDVKM. J gave up 10 bases and V 6 bases, and 9 bases lay outside the gene matches. CDR3 size: 14 residues. The CDR3 here is CASRTSGLSREQFF. The CDR3 DNA reads as TGTGCCAGCAGGACTAGCGGGTTATCGAGAGAGCAGTTCTTC.

This clone was seen only once. V usage is TRBV11-2 and J usage is TRBJ2-3, with 9 nucleotides matching TRBD2. V was pared by 3 bases and J by 1 base, with 5 bases of the junction left unmatched. Germline V lookup: CDR1 SGHAT, CDR2 FQNNGV. The CDR3 has 16 residues. CDR3 sequence (DNA): TGTGCCAGCAGCTTCCTTAGCGGGAGAGGCACAGATACGCAGTATTTT. Protein product: CASSFLSGRGTDTQYF.

A single count supports this clone. The chain carries TRBV19 and TRBJ2-3, with D tentatively TRBD1 or TRBD2 (5 bases each). The CDR3 spans 13 residues. Deletions cut 7 bases from V and 3 bases from J, with 11 bases between. CDR1 and CDR2 (germline): LNHDA, SQIVND (reference sequence). The CDR3 nucleotides read TGTGCCAGTACCTCCGGGGCGACAGATACGCAGTATTTT. Its protein is CASTSGATDTQYF.

The rearrangement links TRBV6-1 to TRBJ2-7, with D perhaps TRBD2 (5 bases). The ends were cut back, 1 base at V and 7 bases at J, with 5 bases in the middle. Germline V lookup: CDR1 MNHNS, CDR2 SASEGT. This CDR3 is built from 11 residues. The CDR3 loop reads CASSEGREQYF. For the CDR3, the DNA is TGTGCCAGCAGTGAAGGGAGGGAGCAGTACTTC.

The chain couples TRBV5-1 to TRBJ2-5; a possible D gene is TRBD2 (5 bases). The CDR3 has 13 residues. Per the germline V gene, CDR1 is SGHRS and CDR2 is YFSETQ. With 3 bases removed from V and 3 bases from J, the gap between germline ends came to 9 bases. In DNA form, the CDR3 reads TGCGCCAGCAGCTACGGGGAAGAAGAGACCCAGTACTTC. Encoded protein: CASSYGEEETQYF.

The chain recombines TRBV19 with TRBJ2-3; D gene unclear. Germline values: CDR1 LNHDA, CDR2 SQIVND (reference sequence). The CDR3 length is 15 residues. The V and J ends lost 6 bases and 2 bases respectively, with 15 bases between them. CDR3 protein: CASSPRRWDTDTQYF. The DNA of the CDR3 is TGTGCCAGTAGCCCCCGACGATGGGACACAGATACGCAGTATTTT.

The chain links TRBV3-1 (or the pseudogene TRBV3-2) to TRBJ1-5, with D unclear. V was clipped by 10 bases and J by 12 bases, with 10 bases between them. The germline CDR1 and CDR2 sequences are LGHDT and YNNKEL (reference sequence). The CDR3 has 9 amino acids. The CDR3 coding sequence is TGTGCCATGTCAGGAAGCCAGCATTTT. It codes for CAMSGSQHF.

J is TRBJ1-4 and V is TRBV28; TRBD1 matches 12 bases. Germline CDR1 MDHEN, CDR2 SYDVKM. The CDR3 runs 15 residues. With V trimmed by 6 bases and J by 7 bases, 6 bases remained unmatched. CDR3 amino acids: CASSRDRGLGEKLFF. CDR3 DNA: TGTGCCAGCAGCCGGGACAGGGGGCTCGGTGAAAAACTGTTTTTT.

The chain joins TRBV5-6 to TRBJ2-1; 11 bases match TRBD2. V was pared by 4 bases and J by 11 bases, with 17 bases of the junction left unmatched. The germline V gene encodes CDR1 SGHDT and CDR2 YYEEEE. There are 17 residues in the CDR3. The CDR3 sequence: CASSRRTLTSGGHQQFF. As DNA, the CDR3 is TGTGCCAGCAGCCGTCGAACATTAACTAGCGGGGGCCACCAGCAGTTCTTC.

This clone showed up just a few times. V is TRBV19 and J is TRBJ1-1; 7 bases are shared with TRBD1. Germline CDR1 is LNHDA and CDR2 is SQIVND (reference sequence). J was trimmed by 0 bases and V by 6 bases; bases with no gene match: 4. CDR3 length: 14 amino acids. CDR3 coding DNA: TGTGCCAGTAGGTCCGGGACAGTGAACACTGAAGCTTTCTTT. Translated, it gives CASRSGTVNTEAFF.

The V call is TRBV28, the J call TRBJ2-3; D is undetermined. This CDR3 region has 13 residues. Germline V gives CDR1 MDHEN, CDR2 SYDVKM. V lost 6 bases and J lost 0, with 7 bases in between. The CDR3 here is CASRPSSTDTQYF. In DNA, the CDR3 is TGTGCCAGCAGGCCCAGTAGCACAGATACGCAGTATTTT.

V is TRBV10-3 and J is TRBJ1-2; TRBD1 aligns across 8 bases. There are 15 residues in the CDR3. The germline gives CDR1 ENHRY, CDR2 SYGVKD. V gave up 0 bases and J gave up 7 bases; unmatched junction bases: 7. CDR3 sequence: CAISESRQGSSGYTF. The CDR3 DNA follows: TGTGCCATCAGTGAGTCGAGACAGGGGAGCAGTGGCTACACCTTC.

The V gene is TRBV4-1, the J gene TRBJ2-3; TRBD1 is a possible D gene (5 bases). Germline V gene data show CDR1 as MGHRA and CDR2 as YSYEKL. The CDR3 length is 17 residues. The ends were cut back, 0 bases at V and 6 bases at J, with 19 bases in the middle. CDR3 amino acids: CASSQEGPGKKGDTQYF. CDR3 in DNA: TGCGCCAGCAGCCAAGAAGGGCCAGGGAAGAAGGGTGATACGCAGTATTTT.

This rearrangement joins TRBV28 to TRBJ1-2; possibly TRBD1 for D (6 bases). The CDR3 is 16 amino acids. The germline V gene has CDR1 MDHEN and CDR2 SYDVKM. Trimming shortened V by 6 bases and J by 1 base, and 18 bases separated the two germline ends. The DNA for the CDR3 is TGTGCCAGCAGCCAGACCGGGGCCAGGGGTAACTATGGCTACACCTTC. Amino acids: CASSQTGARGNYGYTF.

This chain joins TRBV12-5 and TRBJ2-7; D is uncertain. The CDR3 runs to 16 residues. Germline V gives CDR1 LGHNT, CDR2 FRNRAP. Trimming stripped 3 bases from V and 0 bases from J, with 15 bases between. In nucleotides, the CDR3 is TGTGCTAGTGGTTTATCCCCCTTGACTCACTCCTACGAGCAGTACTTC. Its protein is CASGLSPLTHSYEQYF.

CDR3 protein: CASRSWARNSPLHF. In nucleotides, the CDR3 is TGTGCCAGCAGGTCGTGGGCGCGAAATTCACCCCTCCACTTT. This rearrangement joins TRBV27 to TRBJ1-6; the D is unclear. Germline V gene lookup returns CDR1 MNHEY and CDR2 SMNVEV (reference sequence). The CDR3 runs 14 residues. The ends were cut back, 6 bases at V and 7 bases at J, with 13 bases in the middle.

This clone was recorded once. In DNA, the CDR3 is TGTGCCAGCAGTTTCTGGGGGAGGGCGAACACTGAAGCTTTCTTT. Encoded protein: CASSFWGRANTEAFF. The chain uses TRBV28 and TRBJ1-1; tentative D call: TRBD1 (5 bases). Germline-derived CDR1 and CDR2 are MDHEN and SYDVKM. Trimming left V 3 bases short and J 1 base short, with 12 bases between. This CDR3 comprises 15 residues.

J is TRBJ2-5 and V is TRBV19; 7 bases match TRBD1. Trimming took 3 bases from V and 1 from J; bases not matched to a gene: 5. CDR1 LNHDA and CDR2 SQIVND come from the germline V gene (reference sequence). The CDR3 spans 15 residues. The CDR3 here is CASSMNGDSQETQYF. Here the CDR3 DNA reads TGTGCCAGTAGTATGAATGGGGACAGCCAAGAGACCCAGTACTTC.